The 31 T cell receptor beta chains in this list originate from one sample, sequenced in a study of T cell responses to AZD1222 COVID-19 vaccine. Libraries were prepared by immunoSEQ multiplex PCR; TCRdb keeps only in-frame clonotypes and omits some of them. Seen here are tens of thousands of clones, 80% to 95% observed once, and the top ten hold 30% to 45%. This sample comprised peripheral blood, obtained 28 days after the second AZD1222 dose. Every receptor here comes from an adult who received the AZD1222 COVID-19 vaccine.

V gene TRBV5-1 combines with J gene TRBJ1-2; TRBD1 matches at 9 bases. The CDR3 loop spans 14 amino acids. Germline assignment: CDR1 SGHRS and CDR2 YFSETQ. Trimming at V came to 1 base and at J to 7 bases, leaving 5 bases not matched to a gene. This chain's CDR3 is CASSLSTDRGGYTF. CDR3 bases: TGCGCCAGCAGCTTGTCAACGGACAGGGGTGGCTACACCTTC.

Written as DNA, the CDR3 is TGTGCCAGCAGCGTAGTAGGGGGACTCTATGGCTACACCTTC. Protein sequence: CASSVVGGLYGYTF. The chain uses TRBV9 and TRBJ1-2, with D perhaps TRBD1 (6 bases). The CDR3 length is 14 residues. The V gene's germline CDR1 is SGDLS and CDR2 YYNGEE. Trimming shortened V by 0 bases and J by 4 bases, and 10 bases separated the two germline ends.

This clone came up once. This chain links TRBV12-3 or TRBV12-4 with TRBJ1-1, with 10 positions matching TRBD1. This CDR3 is 13 amino acids long. With V trimmed by 5 bases and J by 12 bases, 9 bases remained unmatched. CDR3 protein: CASSDRGRDGTFF. The CDR3 DNA follows: TGTGCCAGCAGTGACAGGGGGCGCGACGGAACTTTCTTT.

The J gene is TRBJ2-3, the V gene TRBV11-2; tentative D call: TRBD1 (6 bases). V lost 5 bases and J lost 2, with 14 bases in between. There are 15 residues in the CDR3. CDR1 and CDR2 (germline): SGHAT, FQNNGV. CDR3: CASSQWTEYTDTQYF. In DNA, the CDR3 is TGTGCCAGCAGCCAATGGACAGAATACACAGATACGCAGTATTTT.

In its sample, this clone was seen once. V and J are TRBV5-1 and TRBJ1-4; D is ambiguous. The germline V gene encodes CDR1 SGHRS and CDR2 YFSETQ. This CDR3 comprises 12 residues. V was trimmed by 4 bases and J by 8 bases, leaving 9 bases between them. CDR3 coding DNA: TGCGCCAGCAGCGAGGGTCTGGAAAAACTGTTTTTT. This encodes CASSEGLEKLFF.

The chain couples TRBV19 to TRBJ2-7; D is tentatively TRBD1 or TRBD2 (5 bases each). V was pared by 5 bases and J by 3 bases, with 17 bases between. The CDR3 runs to 15 residues. CDR1 LNHDA and CDR2 SQIVND come from the germline V gene (reference sequence). The CDR3, as DNA: TGTGCCAGTAGTCTGGGCAGCCCGAGGGGCTACGAGCAGTACTTC. Translated: CASSLGSPRGYEQYF.

As for this clone: Other DNA sequences in this sample translate to the same CDR3. This chain joins TRBV6-5 and TRBJ1-1, with D uncertain. Germline assignment: CDR1 MNHEY and CDR2 SVGAGI. CDR3 length: 14 residues. The V end lost 4 bases, the J end lost 2 bases, and 11 bases lay between the germline ends. CDR3 DNA sequence: TGTGCCAGCAGTTTGGGAGGGCCCAACACTGAAGCTTTCTTT. This codes for CASSLGGPNTEAFF.

The chain is built from TRBV6-5 and TRBJ2-3; D unresolved. The CDR3 spans 13 residues. Germline V gene lookup returns CDR1 MNHEY and CDR2 SVGAGI. V was clipped by 6 bases and J by 6 bases, with 13 bases between them. The DNA for the CDR3 is TGTGCCAGCAGCCCGAATTTTAGGGATACGCAGTATTTT. Residues: CASSPNFRDTQYF.

This sequence joins TRBV7-2 and TRBJ2-1; TRBD2 agrees at 8 bases. The CDR3 length is 14 residues. Germline CDR1 and CDR2: SGHTA and FQGNSA. V lost 4 bases, J lost 8 bases, and 7 bases stayed unmatched. The CDR3 DNA follows: TGTGCCAGCAGCTCGGCGGGGGGTATTGATGAGCAGTTCTTC. This translates into CASSSAGGIDEQFF.

This clone was detected once. The rearrangement joins TRBV5-1 to TRBJ2-7, with D hard to call. V lost 0 bases, J lost 3 bases, and 7 bases lay in between. CDR1 and CDR2 (germline): SGHRS, YFSETQ. This CDR3 has 13 residues. Written as DNA, the CDR3 is TGCGCCAGCAGCTTGGAGGGTGTCTACGAGCAGTACTTC. Its translation is CASSLEGVYEQYF.

The chain links TRBV7-2 to TRBJ2-5; 10 bases fit TRBD1. Looked up from germline, CDR1 is SGHTA and CDR2 is FQGNSA. This CDR3 has 15 residues. Germline trimming cut 1 base from V and 5 bases from J; bases unmatched to any gene: 4. The CDR3, as DNA: TGTGCCAGCAGCTTAGTGGACAGGGGGGGCGAGACCCAGTACTTC. Translation: CASSLVDRGGETQYF.

The chain links TRBV20-1 to TRBJ1-2; no reliable D call. The CDR3 spans 11 residues. Trimming stripped 5 bases from V and 8 bases from J, with 12 bases between. In germline, CDR1 is DFQATT, CDR2 SNEGSKA (reference sequence). In DNA, the CDR3 is TGCAGTGCTCCTCAACAGCCAGGCTACACCTTC. This encodes CSAPQQPGYTF.

This clone has a single count. The chain recombines TRBV7-8 with TRBJ2-3; D not certain. Trimming removed 5 bases at V and 3 bases at J, with 15 bases between. Germline lookup yields CDR1 SGHVS and CDR2 FQNEAQ. This CDR3 has 15 amino acids. The CDR3 is CASSPRRDVTDTQYF. The DNA of the CDR3 is TGTGCCAGCAGCCCTCGGAGAGATGTAACAGATACGCAGTATTTT.

The chain is built from TRBV5-4 and TRBJ1-1; 9 bases are shared with TRBD1. This CDR3 is 17 amino acids long. Germline CDR1 and CDR2: SGHNT and YYREEE (reference sequence). J lost 0 bases, V lost 4 bases, and 10 bases had no gene match. CDR3 in amino acids: CASSPKGQGLVNTEAFF. Written as DNA, the CDR3 is TGTGCCAGCAGCCCTAAGGGACAGGGATTGGTGAACACTGAAGCTTTCTTT.

The rearrangement uses TRBV4-2 and TRBJ2-2; D is undetermined. Trimming took 0 bases from V and 0 from J, leaving 11 bases between them. Germline CDR1 is LGHNA and CDR2 is YNFKEQ. The length of the CDR3 is 17 residues. The CDR3 DNA follows: TGTGCCAGCAGCCAAGATAGGGATTCGGCGAACACCGGGGAGCTGTTTTTT. Amino acid sequence: CASSQDRDSANTGELFF.

This chain uses TRBV7-9 with TRBJ1-2, with no clear D. Germline V gene lookup returns CDR1 SEHNR and CDR2 FQNEAQ (reference sequence). The CDR3 contains 12 residues. Trimming shortened V by 11 bases and J by 8 bases, and 18 bases separated the two germline ends. The CDR3 loop is CALEGSPAGYTF. CDR3 DNA sequence: TGTGCCCTAGAAGGGTCCCCGGCCGGCTACACCTTC.

J is TRBJ1-5 and V is TRBV6-1; D is ambiguous. The CDR3 covers 13 residues. The germline V and J ends were trimmed by 2 bases and 2 bases, with 4 bases remaining between them. Germline CDR1 MNHNS, CDR2 SASEGT. CDR3 loop: CASSEHGNQPQHF. The CDR3 region has the DNA TGTGCCAGCAGTGAACACGGCAATCAGCCCCAGCATTTT.

J is TRBJ1-1 and V is TRBV13, with TRBD1 matching over 10 bases. The trim removed 4 bases at V and 5 bases at J, leaving 10 bases unmatched. The CDR3 sequence is 16 residues long. Germline values: CDR1 PRHDT, CDR2 FYEKMQ (reference sequence). CDR3 DNA sequence: TGTGCCAGCAGCTCTCTATCCCGGGACAGGGGTACTGAAGCTTTCTTT. This translates into CASSSLSRDRGTEAFF.

J is TRBJ1-6 and V is TRBV5-8; D is unresolved. The V and J ends lost 3 bases and 6 bases respectively, with 10 bases between them. There are 14 residues in the CDR3. Germline lookup yields CDR1 SGHTS and CDR2 YDEGEE. The CDR3 protein is CASSWRQANSPLHF. The CDR3 bases are TGTGCCAGCAGCTGGAGACAAGCTAATTCACCCCTCCACTTT. Supplemented by reference TRBV5-8 and TRBJ1-6, the full variable domain reads EAGVTQSPTHLIKTRGQQATLRCSPISGHTSVYWYQQALGLGLQFLLWYDEGEERNRGNFPPRFSGRQFPNYSSELNVNALELEDSALYLCASSWRQANSPLHFGNGTRLTVT.

This clone has only one observation. J is TRBJ2-1 and V is TRBV6-6; 8 nucleotides align to TRBD2. The germline V gene has CDR1 MNHNY and CDR2 SVGAGI (reference sequence). The CDR3 covers 16 residues. Germline trimming cut 4 bases from V and 4 bases from J; bases unmatched to any gene: 9. CDR3 in amino acids: CASSSVAGTIYNEQFF. The CDR3 bases are TGTGCCAGCAGTTCGGTAGCGGGGACCATTTACAATGAGCAGTTCTTC.

The chain recombines TRBV6-5 with TRBJ1-2; unclear D gene. There are 13 residues in the CDR3. The V gene's germline CDR1 is MNHEY and CDR2 SVGAGI. V shed 8 bases and J shed 5 bases, with 15 bases lying between them. CDR3 in amino acids: CASSLGELYGYTF. The DNA for the CDR3 is TGTGCCAGCTCACTTGGGGAGCTATATGGCTACACCTTC.

The V and J genes are TRBV5-1 and TRBJ2-7, with D perhaps matching TRBD2 (6 bases). The CDR3 sequence is 15 residues long. Trimming shortened V by 6 bases and J by 5 bases, and 21 bases separated the two germline ends. Germline CDR1 is SGHRS and CDR2 is YFSETQ. For the CDR3, the DNA is TGCGCCAGCACCCGCAGGAGGGAACGGACCCACGAGCAGTACTTC. Its protein is CASTRRRERTHEQYF.

Here the CDR3 reads CASSEQYEQYF. The CDR3 DNA follows: TGTGCCAGCAGTGAACAGTACGAGCAGTACTTC. The chain is built from TRBV6-1 and TRBJ2-7, with unresolved D. Deletions cut 2 bases from V and 4 bases from J, with 3 bases between. Germline CDR1 is MNHNS and CDR2 is SASEGT. The CDR3 loop spans 11 amino acids.

The J gene is TRBJ2-1, the V gene TRBV2; D perhaps matches TRBD1 (5 bases). The length of the CDR3 is 12 residues. Per germline, CDR1 SNHLY and CDR2 FYNNEI. V gave up 6 bases and J gave up 8 bases, with 11 bases separating them. CDR3 coding DNA: TGTGCCAGCAGCTACCAGGGCGATGAGCAGTTCTTC. This codes for CASSYQGDEQFF.

The chain joins TRBV18 to TRBJ2-5, with TRBD2 matching over 13 bases. J was trimmed by 4 bases and V by 6 bases; bases with no gene match: 5. Germline V gene data show CDR1 as KGHSH and CDR2 as LQKENI. The CDR3 sequence is 15 residues long. The CDR3 spells CASSRTSGGAETQYF. CDR3 coding DNA: TGTGCCAGCTCTCGGACTAGCGGGGGTGCAGAGACCCAGTACTTC.

V is TRBV28 and J is TRBJ2-7, with D perhaps matching TRBD2 (6 bases). This CDR3 has 12 amino acids. Between the trimmed V and J ends, which lost 6 bases and 1 base, there was a span of 7 bases. Germline assignment: CDR1 MDHEN and CDR2 SYDVKM. The CDR3 DNA follows: TGTGCCAGCAGGGGGGGTTCCTACGAGCAGTACTTC. As protein: CASRGGSYEQYF.

The genes are TRBV18 and TRBJ1-1; possible D gene TRBD1, 5 bases. Trimming removed 0 bases from V and 1 base from J, with 18 bases in between. In germline, CDR1 is KGHSH, CDR2 LQKENI. The CDR3 totals 18 residues. The CDR3 DNA sequence: TGTGCCAGCTCACCACCGTTGCAGGGCGCTCTACCGAACACTGAAGCTTTCTTT. Translation gives CASSPPLQGALPNTEAFF.

V is TRBV2 and J is TRBJ2-3; 12 bases are shared with TRBD2. The V segment lost 8 bases and the J segment 3 bases; nucleotides outside the gene matches: 6. This CDR3 spans 15 amino acids. Germline V gene data show CDR1 as SNHLY and CDR2 as FYNNEI. Here the CDR3 DNA reads TGTGCCAGCGTTGCTAGCGGGGGGGTAACAGATACGCAGTATTTT. It specifies CASVASGGVTDTQYF.

The gene calls are TRBV6-5 and TRBJ1-2; D possibly corresponds to TRBD1 (6 bases). With 7 bases removed from V and 6 bases from J, the gap between germline ends came to 6 bases. Germline V lookup: CDR1 MNHEY, CDR2 SVGAGI. The CDR3 spans 10 residues. CDR3 coding DNA: TGTGCCAGCAACAGGGATGGCTACACCTTC. This sequence encodes CASNRDGYTF.

This sequence joins TRBV5-1 and TRBJ2-3, with 10 bases matching TRBD2. The ends lost 2 bases at V and 5 bases at J; junction bases unmatched: 5. The CDR3 has 15 amino acids. Germline V lookup: CDR1 SGHRS, CDR2 YFSETQ. CDR3 sequence: CASSLAGGFVDTQYF. The CDR3, as DNA: TGCGCCAGCAGCTTAGCGGGGGGGTTTGTAGATACGCAGTATTTT.

V is TRBV12-5 and J is TRBJ2-1; D unclear. The CDR3 is 11 amino acids. Germline V lookup: CDR1 LGHNT, CDR2 FRNRAP. Trimming cost V 0 bases and J 7 bases, with 1 base left between them. The CDR3 sequence is CASGLVNEQFF. The CDR3, as DNA: TGTGCTAGTGGTTTGGTAAATGAGCAGTTCTTC.